This is a list of T cell receptor beta chains from one sample in a study of T cells in Graves' hyperthyroidism and ophthalmopathy. TCRdb reanalysed the multiplex PCR reads using MiXCR and keeps one entry per CDR3 protein. Of fewer than 550,000 distinct CDR3 sequences listed, around 16% are singletons. Material: blood. All receptors derive from a woman between 18 and 30 years old with Graves' hyperthyroidism. Each CDR3 is given with its conserved first and last residue. Each record gives: D gene, clone size, V gene, J gene, CDR3 protein, CDR3 DNA. D genes are given only for firm matches. Clone size is stated in some rows and not others, as once, few, many or a class when expanded.

D: -; size: few; V: TRBV9; J: TRBJ1-2; CDR3: CASSGDVQGTNYGYTF; DNA: TGTGCCAGCAGCGGGGACGTACAGGGAACTAACTATGGCTACACCTTC
D: -; size: few; V: TRBV27; J: TRBJ2-1; CDR3: CASSLVRGEDNEQFF; DNA: TGTGCCAGCAGTTTAGTGCGGGGTGAGGACAATGAGCAGTTCTTC
D: TRBD1; size: -; V: TRBV3-1; J: TRBJ2-2; CDR3: CASSRKGARLALNTGELFF; DNA: TGTGCCAGCAGCCGAAAGGGGGCCAGGCTAGCCTTAAACACCGGGGAGCTGTTTTTT
D: -; size: -; V: TRBV7-3; J: TRBJ2-3; CDR3: CASSLPPRATQYF; DNA: TGTGCCAGCAGCTTGCCCCCGCGGGCTACGCAGTATTTT
D: -; size: many; V: TRBV5-1; J: TRBJ2-7; CDR3: CASSPPPGQSYEQYF; DNA: TGCGCCAGCAGCCCACCCCCAGGGCAGTCCTACGAGCAGTACTTC
D: -; size: -; V: TRBV12-3/TRBV12-4; J: TRBJ1-4; CDR3: CASSFGSDNEKLFF; DNA: TGTGCCAGCAGTTTTGGGTCGGATAATGAAAAACTGTTTTTT
D: -; size: -; V: TRBV4-1; J: TRBJ1-3; CDR3: CASSPPGGNTIYF; DNA: TGCGCCAGCAGCCCGCCGGGGGGAAACACCATATATTTT
D: -; size: many; V: TRBV6-5; J: TRBJ1-1; CDR3: CASSYSRAGTEAFF; DNA: TGTGCCAGCAGTTACTCGCGGGCGGGTACTGAAGCTTTCTTT
D: -; size: many; V: TRBV7-2; J: TRBJ2-5; CDR3: CASSGRDSLSPETQYF; DNA: TGTGCCAGCAGCGGGAGAGATAGCCTCTCCCCAGAGACCCAGTACTTC
D: TRBD2; size: -; V: TRBV9; J: TRBJ2-5; CDR3: CASSASGGPETQYF; DNA: TGTGCCAGCAGCGCTAGCGGGGGGCCAGAGACCCAGTACTTC
D: -; size: many; V: TRBV24-1; J: TRBJ2-5; CDR3: CATSGGGQILQETQYF; DNA: TGTGCCACCAGTGGCGGGGGACAGATACTTCAAGAGACCCAGTACTTC
D: -; size: many; V: TRBV12-3/TRBV12-4; J: TRBJ1-1; CDR3: CASSFGSANTEAFF; DNA: TGTGCCAGCAGTTTCGGCAGTGCGAACACTGAAGCTTTCTTT
D: -; size: few; V: TRBV5-8; J: TRBJ2-7; CDR3: CASSSTGIAYEQYF; DNA: TGTGCCAGCAGCTCGACAGGAATCGCCTACGAGCAGTACTTC
D: -; size: many; V: TRBV5-1; J: TRBJ1-2; CDR3: CASSLYDGGYTF; DNA: TGCGCCAGCAGCTTGTATGACGGAGGCTACACCTTC
D: -; size: few; V: TRBV6-1; J: TRBJ1-4; CDR3: CASRTGDNEKLFF; DNA: TGTGCCAGCAGGACAGGAGATAATGAAAAACTGTTTTTT
D: -; size: many; V: TRBV4-2; J: TRBJ2-1; CDR3: CASSQGSGPYNEQFF; DNA: TGTGCCAGCAGCCAGGGGTCGGGACCTTACAATGAGCAGTTCTTC